This TCR beta chain is from a study of cytomegalovirus exposure and HLA in healthy donors. Study-wide findings and caveats: An analysis that came later showed most CMV-associated TCR beta chains appearing HLA-restricted.

Participants comprised healthy donors of bone marrow. The CDR3 has 15 amino acids. V was shortened by 4 bases and J by 5 bases, with 18 bases between the two germline ends. Germline-derived CDR1 and CDR2 are SGHDT and YYEEEE. PCR involved 60 Vbeta and 13 Jbeta primers. The protocol was immunoSEQ multiplex PCR, while the TCRdb copy is restricted to in-frame clones and leaves out a portion. Counted here are some 100,000 clones, 79% occurring once; the ten biggest clones make up around 4%. For this clone: Its specificity is not known.

The rearrangement uses TRBV5-6 and TRBJ2-5; perhaps TRBD1 as D (5 bases). What was sequenced was PBMCs. The clonotype originates from a female donor in good health and CMV-seropositive. DNA for the CDR3: TGTGCCAGCAGCCTCTGGGGCGGAGCCCCCGAGACCCAGTACTTC. Protein: CASSLWGGAPETQYF.